What follows are 24 T cell receptor beta chains derived from one specimen sequenced in a study of blood T cell repertoires in COVID-19. Sequenced by immunoSEQ multiplex PCR; TCRdb stores in-frame clones only, minus some. The table records some 150,000 clones, 80% to 90% of them present only once. Sequencing was performed on peripheral blood. The receptors come from a woman aged 60 to 75 with COVID-19, enrolled during active disease.

V gene TRBV12-3 or TRBV12-4 combines with J gene TRBJ1-1; no firm D call. The CDR3 has 11 residues. Trimming stripped 3 bases from V and 7 bases from J, with 6 bases between. This CDR3 is CASSLGSEAFF. Here the CDR3 DNA reads TGTGCCAGCAGTTTGGGCAGTGAAGCTTTCTTT.

The chain carries TRBV7-2 and TRBJ1-2, with D uncertain. Germline V CDR1 and CDR2: SGHTA, FQGNSA. The CDR3 is 15 residues long. Trimming shortened V by 0 bases and J by 5 bases, and 13 bases separated the two germline ends. This chain's CDR3 is CASSLAASGGYGYTF. CDR3 nucleotides: TGTGCCAGCAGCTTAGCGGCGTCGGGCGGGTATGGCTACACCTTC.

V gene TRBV19 combines with J gene TRBJ2-1; maybe TRBD2 (6 bases). Germline assignment: CDR1 LNHDA and CDR2 SQIVND (reference sequence). The CDR3 has 16 amino acids. The germline V and J ends were trimmed by 9 bases and 2 bases, with 20 bases remaining between them. The CDR3 here is CASRSGGRGAYNEQFF. CDR3 coding DNA: TGTGCCAGCCGCTCCGGGGGAAGAGGGGCCTACAATGAGCAGTTCTTC.

This clone was detected only a few times. The CDR3 DNA is TGTGCCAGCAGTTTCACAGGGGCCGGCGGCTACACCTTC. It codes for CASSFTGAGGYTF. The gene calls are TRBV27 and TRBJ1-2, with 7 positions matching TRBD1. Germline V lookup: CDR1 MNHEY, CDR2 SMNVEV (reference sequence). This CDR3 region has 13 residues. Unmatched junction bases numbered 6, after V lost 3 bases and J lost 8 bases.

The gene calls are TRBV15 and TRBJ1-5; no clear D. Trimming removed 4 bases from V and 2 bases from J, with 12 bases in between. The germline gives CDR1 LNHNV, CDR2 YYDKDF (reference sequence). The length of the CDR3 is 15 residues. The CDR3 sequence is CATSKEGSRNQPQHF. In nucleotides, the CDR3 is TGTGCCACCAGCAAGGAGGGTTCCCGCAATCAGCCCCAGCATTTT.

This chain links TRBV7-3 with TRBJ2-5; D is perhaps TRBD2 (6 bases). The CDR3 has 13 residues. Germline CDR1 reads SGHTA; CDR2 reads FQGTGA. Trimming removed 4 bases from V and 9 bases from J, with 15 bases in between. The CDR3 loop is CASSSGLPEAQYF. Written as DNA, the CDR3 is TGTGCCAGCAGCTCCGGACTACCGGAGGCCCAGTACTTC. The variable domain in full, with the rest retrieved from reference TRBV7-3 and TRBJ2-5, is GAGVSQTPSNKVTEKGKYVELRCDPISGHTALYWYRQSLGQGPEFLIYFQGTGAADDSGLPNDRFFAVRPEGSVSTLKIQRTERGDSAVYLCASSSGLPEAQYFGPGTRLLVL.

The chain employs TRBV12-3 or TRBV12-4 and TRBJ2-7, with 8 bases that match TRBD2. Trimming at V came to 5 bases and at J to 7 bases, leaving 7 bases not matched to a gene. CDR3 length: 13 residues. The CDR3 bases are TGTGCCAGCAGTCCCGGGGGGGGCGTTGAGCAGTACTTC. Translation gives CASSPGGGVEQYF.

This rearrangement joins TRBV27 to TRBJ2-1, with D tentatively TRBD1 (6 bases). V was trimmed by 6 bases and J by 3 bases, leaving 6 bases between them. The CDR3 length is 12 residues. Germline assignment: CDR1 MNHEY and CDR2 SMNVEV (reference sequence). DNA of the CDR3: TGTGCCAGCAGGACAGGCTACAATGAGCAGTTCTTC. It encodes CASRTGYNEQFF.

The chain combines TRBV5-1 with TRBJ2-7, with 8 bases that match TRBD2. The ends lost 5 bases at V and 1 base at J; junction bases unmatched: 11. Per the germline V gene, CDR1 is SGHRS and CDR2 is YFSETQ. CDR3 length: 16 residues. CDR3 in DNA: TGCGCCAGCAGTTATAGATCGGGGGGGCCTTCCTACGAGCAGTACTTC. It specifies CASSYRSGGPSYEQYF.

This rearrangement joins TRBV7-3 to TRBJ1-2; 8 bases align to TRBD1. The CDR3 is 13 amino acids. From germline, CDR1 is SGHTA and CDR2 FQGTGA. V trimming: 3 bases; J trimming: 6 bases; junction bases outside the gene matches: 3. The CDR3 region is CASSFPGGDGYTF. The CDR3 region has the DNA TGTGCCAGCAGCTTCCCAGGGGGCGATGGCTACACCTTC.

This sequence joins TRBV19 and TRBJ1-1; D remains unclear. This CDR3 region has 14 residues. The V gene's germline CDR1 is LNHDA and CDR2 SQIVND (reference sequence). Trimming stripped 0 bases from V and 1 base from J, with 6 bases between. CDR3 protein: CASSIDPGNTEAFF. Here the CDR3 DNA reads TGTGCCAGTAGTATAGATCCGGGGAACACTGAAGCTTTCTTT.

The chain has TRBV28 and TRBJ1-2; D remains unclear. CDR1 is MDHEN and CDR2 is SYDVKM in the germline V gene. V was trimmed by 3 bases and J by 0 bases, leaving 11 bases between them. This CDR3 region has 15 residues. The CDR3 nucleotides read TGTGCCAGCAGTTTTAGTAAGCTCACTAACTATGGCTACACCTTC. Residues: CASSFSKLTNYGYTF.

This clone has more than one count but fewer than ten. No DNA is shown, since the ends of the CDR3 on it are uncertain; the CDR3 is the one TCRdb lists. The chain recombines TRBV19 with TRBJ2-3; TRBD1, as called in the table, went unchecked against the DNA. Germline V lookup: CDR1 LNHDA, CDR2 SQIVND (reference sequence). The CDR3 is 12 amino acids in total, end residues counted. The CDR3 region is CASSVGQGAPYF.

The chain combines TRBV7-3 with TRBJ2-2; 10 positions match TRBD2. CDR3 length equals 18 residues. Germline V lookup: CDR1 SGHTA, CDR2 FQGTGA. V shed 1 base and J 3 bases; nucleotides not matched to a gene: 8. Written as DNA, the CDR3 is TGTGCCAGCAGCTTAAGGCCTAGCGGGGGCGTGGACACCGGGGAGCTGTTTTTT. Amino acids: CASSLRPSGGVDTGELFF.

This chain uses TRBV10-3 with TRBJ2-5; 8 bases fit TRBD1. The ends lost 8 bases at V and 3 bases at J; junction bases unmatched: 5. In germline, CDR1 is ENHRY, CDR2 SYGVKD. CDR3 length equals 13 residues. The CDR3 DNA reads as TGTGCCATCGGCAGGGGGCGGGAAGAGACCCAGTACTTC. Its protein product is CAIGRGREETQYF.

V and J are TRBV14 and TRBJ1-2; the match to TRBD1 covers 12 bases. Germline lookup yields CDR1 SGHDN and CDR2 FVKESK. The junction had 11 bases not matched to a gene; V was cut back by 4 bases and J by 8 bases. This CDR3 spans 16 amino acids. The CDR3 DNA is TGTGCCAGCAGCCGAAATACGGGACAGGGGGCGCTCGGCTACACCTTC. The encoded protein is CASSRNTGQGALGYTF.

V gene TRBV30 combines with J gene TRBJ2-3, with D unclear. V lost 4 bases, J lost 6 bases, and 8 bases lay in between. The germline V gene has CDR1 GTSNPN and CDR2 SVGIG (reference sequence). The CDR3 loop spans 11 amino acids. CDR3 nucleotides: TGTGCCTGGACCCACGGTGATACGCAGTATTTT. The encoded protein is CAWTHGDTQYF.

The chain recombines TRBV4-3 with TRBJ1-6; no reliable D call. Germline V gene sequence: CDR1 LGHNA, CDR2 YSLEER. The CDR3 spans 15 residues. The V end was cut by 8 bases, the J end by 0 bases, with 11 bases between. The CDR3 protein is CASGAFPSYNSPLHF. The CDR3 nucleotides read TGCGCCAGCGGAGCGTTCCCCTCCTATAATTCACCCCTCCACTTT.

The chain recombines TRBV11-2 with TRBJ2-7; 9 bases are a match to TRBD1. The germline V gene encodes CDR1 SGHAT and CDR2 FQNNGV. V lost 5 bases, J lost 4 bases, and 6 bases stayed unmatched. The length of the CDR3 is 14 residues. The CDR3 DNA is TGTGCCAGCAGCGCCAAGGACAGGGGATACGAGCAGTACTTC. Protein product: CASSAKDRGYEQYF.

This rearrangement joins TRBV24-1 to TRBJ1-2; D remains ambiguous. CDR1 and CDR2 from the germline V gene are KGHDR and SFDVKD. The V and J ends lost 3 bases and 4 bases respectively, with 5 bases between them. CDR3 size: 12 residues. The CDR3 region is CATSDPFYGYTF. The CDR3 DNA follows: TGTGCCACCAGTGATCCTTTCTATGGCTACACCTTC.

The chain employs TRBV6-5 and TRBJ1-3; TRBD1 is a possible D gene (6 bases). The CDR3 runs 15 residues. CDR1 and CDR2 from the germline V gene are MNHEY and SVGAGI. Trimming stripped 6 bases from V and 2 bases from J, with 14 bases between. The CDR3, as DNA: TGTGCCAGCAGGACGGGACAATTCGCTGGAAACACCATATATTTT. Its translation: CASRTGQFAGNTIYF.

V and J are TRBV5-1 and TRBJ1-6; unclear D gene. Trimming removed 0 bases at V and 0 bases at J, with 7 bases between. Germline V lookup: CDR1 SGHRS, CDR2 YFSETQ. CDR3 length equals 16 residues. The CDR3 is CASSLGASSYNSPLHF. The CDR3 DNA reads TGCGCCAGCAGCTTGGGGGCCAGCTCCTATAATTCACCCCTCCACTTT. Looking up the rest from reference TRBV5-1 and TRBJ1-6 gives the full variable domain: KAGVTQTPRYLIKTRGQQVTLSCSPISGHRSVSWYQQTPGQGLQFLFEYFSETQRNKGNFPGRFSGRQFSNSRSEMNVSTLELGDSALYLCASSLGASSYNSPLHFGNGTRLTVT.

V usage is TRBV7-3 and J usage is TRBJ2-2; D unresolved. Trimming took 5 bases from V and 3 from J, leaving 4 bases between them. The germline gives CDR1 SGHTA, CDR2 FQGTGA. This CDR3 contains 12 residues. CDR3 coding DNA: TGTGCCAGCAGCCTTGACACCGGGGAGCTGTTTTTT. Amino acids: CASSLDTGELFF. Complete variable domain (other parts from reference TRBV7-3 and TRBJ2-2): GAGVSQTPSNKVTEKGKYVELRCDPISGHTALYWYRQSLGQGPEFLIYFQGTGAADDSGLPNDRFFAVRPEGSVSTLKIQRTERGDSAVYLCASSLDTGELFFGEGSRLTVL.

V usage is TRBV7-3 and J usage is TRBJ1-6; TRBD1 is a possible D gene (6 bases). CDR1 is SGHTA, CDR2 FQGTGA, per germline. CDR3 size: 13 residues. V was clipped by 5 bases and J by 12 bases, with 14 bases between them. CDR3: CASSLQQGGPLHF. The CDR3 DNA sequence: TGTGCCAGCAGCCTCCAACAGGGCGGACCCCTCCACTTT.